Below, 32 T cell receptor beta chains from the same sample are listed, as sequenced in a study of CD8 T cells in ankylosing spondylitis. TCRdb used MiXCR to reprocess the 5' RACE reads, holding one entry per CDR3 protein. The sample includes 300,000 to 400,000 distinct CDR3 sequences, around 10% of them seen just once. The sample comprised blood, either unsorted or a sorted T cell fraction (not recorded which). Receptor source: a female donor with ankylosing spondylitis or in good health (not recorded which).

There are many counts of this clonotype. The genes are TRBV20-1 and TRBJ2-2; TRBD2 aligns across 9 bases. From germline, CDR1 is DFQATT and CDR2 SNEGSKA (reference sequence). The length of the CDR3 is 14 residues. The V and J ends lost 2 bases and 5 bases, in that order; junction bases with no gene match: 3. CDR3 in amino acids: CSARITSGTGELFF. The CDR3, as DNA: TGCAGTGCTAGAATTACTAGCGGGACCGGGGAGCTGTTTTTT.

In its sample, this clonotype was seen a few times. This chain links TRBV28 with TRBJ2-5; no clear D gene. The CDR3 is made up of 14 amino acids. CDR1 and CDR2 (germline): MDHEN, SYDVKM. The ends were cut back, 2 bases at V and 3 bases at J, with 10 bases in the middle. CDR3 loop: CASSLGQAKETQYF. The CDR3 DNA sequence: TGTGCCAGCAGTTTAGGCCAGGCGAAAGAGACCCAGTACTTC.

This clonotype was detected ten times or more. CDR3 region: CSARGSGGNDGYTF. The CDR3 DNA sequence: TGCAGTGCGAGGGGTTCAGGGGGAAATGATGGCTACACCTTC. This chain links TRBV20-1 with TRBJ1-2, with 7 bases fitting TRBD1. CDR1 is DFQATT, CDR2 SNEGSKA, per germline (reference sequence). The CDR3 consists of 14 residues. The V segment lost 6 bases and the J segment 6 bases; nucleotides outside the gene matches: 13.

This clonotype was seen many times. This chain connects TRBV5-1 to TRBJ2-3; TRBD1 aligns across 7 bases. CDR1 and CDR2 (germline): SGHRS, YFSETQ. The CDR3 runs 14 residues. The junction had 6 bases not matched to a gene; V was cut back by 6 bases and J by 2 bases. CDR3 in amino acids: CASNRGGNTDTQYF. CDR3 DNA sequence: TGCGCCAGCAACAGGGGTGGTAACACAGATACGCAGTATTTT. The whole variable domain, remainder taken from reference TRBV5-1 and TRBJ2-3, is KAGVTQTPRYLIKTRGQQVTLSCSPISGHRSVSWYQQTPGQGLQFLFEYFSETQRNKGNFPGRFSGRQFSNSRSEMNVSTLELGDSALYLCASNRGGNTDTQYFGPGTRLTVL.

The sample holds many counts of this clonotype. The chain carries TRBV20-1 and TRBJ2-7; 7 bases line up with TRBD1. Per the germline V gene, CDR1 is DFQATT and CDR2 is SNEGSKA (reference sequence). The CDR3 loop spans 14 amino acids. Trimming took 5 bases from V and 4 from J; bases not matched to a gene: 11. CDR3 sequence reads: CSAGTPGQSYEQYF. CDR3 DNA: TGCAGTGCTGGAACACCGGGACAGAGTTACGAGCAGTACTTC.

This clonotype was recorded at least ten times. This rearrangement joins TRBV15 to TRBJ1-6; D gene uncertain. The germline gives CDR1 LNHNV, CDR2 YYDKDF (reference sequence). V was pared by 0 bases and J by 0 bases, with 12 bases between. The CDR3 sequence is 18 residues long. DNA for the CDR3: TGTGCCACCAGCAGAGAGGTGGTCGAAAGCTCCTATAATTCACCCCTCCACTTT. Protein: CATSREVVESSYNSPLHF.

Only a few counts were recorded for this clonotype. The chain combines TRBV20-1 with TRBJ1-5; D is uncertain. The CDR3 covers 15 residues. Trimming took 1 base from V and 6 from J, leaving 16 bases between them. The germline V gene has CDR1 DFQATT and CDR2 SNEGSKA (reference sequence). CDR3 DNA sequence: TGCAGTGCTAGAGCCCCCCCCCTAGCCAGTCAGCCCCAGCATTTT. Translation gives CSARAPPLASQPQHF.

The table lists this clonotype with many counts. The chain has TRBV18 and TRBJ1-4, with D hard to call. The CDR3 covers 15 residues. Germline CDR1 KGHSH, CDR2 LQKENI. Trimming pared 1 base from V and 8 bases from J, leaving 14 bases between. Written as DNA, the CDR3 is TGTGCCAGCTCACCACGCTGGGAGATGTTGGAAAAACTGTTTTTT. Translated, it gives CASSPRWEMLEKLFF.

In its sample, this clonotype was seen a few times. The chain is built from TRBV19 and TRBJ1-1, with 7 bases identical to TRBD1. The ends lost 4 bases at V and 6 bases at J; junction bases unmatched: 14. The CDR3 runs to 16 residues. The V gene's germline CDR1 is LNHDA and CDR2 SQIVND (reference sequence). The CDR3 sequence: CASSTPGKGAGPEAFF. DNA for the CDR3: TGTGCCAGTAGTACCCCTGGTAAGGGGGCAGGCCCTGAAGCTTTCTTT.

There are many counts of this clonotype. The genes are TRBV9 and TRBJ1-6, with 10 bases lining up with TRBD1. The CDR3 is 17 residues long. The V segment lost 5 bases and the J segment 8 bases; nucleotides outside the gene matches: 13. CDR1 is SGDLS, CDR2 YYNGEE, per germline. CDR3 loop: CASSADPTGTGDSPLHF. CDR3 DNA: TGTGCCAGCAGTGCTGATCCGACCGGGACAGGGGATTCACCCCTCCACTTT.

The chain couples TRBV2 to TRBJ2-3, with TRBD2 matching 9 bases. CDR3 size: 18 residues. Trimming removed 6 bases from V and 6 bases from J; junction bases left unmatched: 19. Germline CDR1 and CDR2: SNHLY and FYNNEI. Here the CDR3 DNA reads TGTGCCAGCAGCAAAAGGATTTCTACCGGGACTAGCATGGATACGCAGTATTTT. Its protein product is CASSKRISTGTSMDTQYF.

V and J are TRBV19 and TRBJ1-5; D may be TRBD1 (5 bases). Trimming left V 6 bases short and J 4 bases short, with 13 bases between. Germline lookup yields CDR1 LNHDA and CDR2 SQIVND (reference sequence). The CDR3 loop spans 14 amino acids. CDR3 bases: TGTGCCAGTAGGACAGCGGGGGTGAATCAGCCCCAGCATTTT. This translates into CASRTAGVNQPQHF.

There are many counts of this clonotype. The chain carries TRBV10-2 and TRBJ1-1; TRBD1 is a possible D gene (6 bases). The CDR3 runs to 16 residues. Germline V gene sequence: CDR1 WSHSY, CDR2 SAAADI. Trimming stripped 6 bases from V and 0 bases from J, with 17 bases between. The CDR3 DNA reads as TGCGCCAGCAGCAACAGGGTGCGGCTCGTGAACACTGAAGCTTTCTTT. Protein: CASSNRVRLVNTEAFF.

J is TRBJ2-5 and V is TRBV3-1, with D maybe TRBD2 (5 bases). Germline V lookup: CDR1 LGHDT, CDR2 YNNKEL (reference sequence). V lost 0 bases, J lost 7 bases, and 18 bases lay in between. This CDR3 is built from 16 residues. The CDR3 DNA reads TGTGCCAGCAGCCAAGATCCGACTACTCCTCTGAGGACCCAGTACTTC. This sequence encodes CASSQDPTTPLRTQYF.

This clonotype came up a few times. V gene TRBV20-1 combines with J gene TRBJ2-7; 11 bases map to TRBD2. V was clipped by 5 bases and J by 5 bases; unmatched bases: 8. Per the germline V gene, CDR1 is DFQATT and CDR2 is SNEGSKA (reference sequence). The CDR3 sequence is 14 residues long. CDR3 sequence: CSAQELAGANEQYF. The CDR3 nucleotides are TGCAGTGCTCAGGAACTAGCGGGAGCTAACGAGCAGTACTTC.

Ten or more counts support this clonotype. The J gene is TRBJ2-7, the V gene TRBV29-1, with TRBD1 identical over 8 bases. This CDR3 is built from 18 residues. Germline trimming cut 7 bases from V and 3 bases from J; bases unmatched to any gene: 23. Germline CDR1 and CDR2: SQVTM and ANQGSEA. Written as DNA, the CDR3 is TGCAGCGCCAAGGGTTCAGGGGGCTACAACAGAGTGAACTACGAGCAGTACTTC. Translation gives CSAKGSGGYNRVNYEQYF.

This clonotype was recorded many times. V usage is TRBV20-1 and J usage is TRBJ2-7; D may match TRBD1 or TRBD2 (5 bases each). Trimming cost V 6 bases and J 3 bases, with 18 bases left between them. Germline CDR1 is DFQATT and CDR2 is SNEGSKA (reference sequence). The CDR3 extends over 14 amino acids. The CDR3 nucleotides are TGCAGTGCGCCTTACTCCGGGACCCTCTACGAGCAGTACTTC. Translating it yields CSAPYSGTLYEQYF.

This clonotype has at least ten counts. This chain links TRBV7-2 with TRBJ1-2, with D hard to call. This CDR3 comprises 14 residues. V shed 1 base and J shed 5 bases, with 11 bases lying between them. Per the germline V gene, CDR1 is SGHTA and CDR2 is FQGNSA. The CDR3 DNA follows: TGTGCCAGCAGCTTAGTGCCAGGAGATTATGGCTACACCTTC. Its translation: CASSLVPGDYGYTF.

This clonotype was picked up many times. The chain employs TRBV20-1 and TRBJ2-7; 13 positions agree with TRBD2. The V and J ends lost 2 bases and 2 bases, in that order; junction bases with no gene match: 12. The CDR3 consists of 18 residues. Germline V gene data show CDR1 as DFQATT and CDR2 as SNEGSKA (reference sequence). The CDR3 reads CSARPPAGLAGSTYEQYF. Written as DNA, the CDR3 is TGCAGTGCTAGACCCCCAGCGGGACTAGCGGGATCTACCTACGAGCAGTACTTC.

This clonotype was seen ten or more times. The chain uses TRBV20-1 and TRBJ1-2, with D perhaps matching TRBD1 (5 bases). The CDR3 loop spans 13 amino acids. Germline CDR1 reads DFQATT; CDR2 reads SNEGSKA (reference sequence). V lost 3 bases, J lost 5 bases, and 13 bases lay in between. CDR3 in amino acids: CSARDMGSYGYTF. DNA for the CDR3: TGCAGTGCTAGGGACATGGGCTCGTATGGCTACACCTTC.

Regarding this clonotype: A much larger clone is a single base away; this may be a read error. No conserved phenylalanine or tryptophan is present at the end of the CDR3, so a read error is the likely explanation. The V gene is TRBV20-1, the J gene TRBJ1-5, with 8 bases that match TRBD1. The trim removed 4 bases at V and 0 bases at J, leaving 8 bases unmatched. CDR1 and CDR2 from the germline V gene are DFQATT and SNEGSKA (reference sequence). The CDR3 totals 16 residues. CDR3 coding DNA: TGCAGTGCTACTGAACCCGACAGGGGTAGCAATCAGCCCCAGCATATT. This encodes CSATEPDRGSNQPQHI.

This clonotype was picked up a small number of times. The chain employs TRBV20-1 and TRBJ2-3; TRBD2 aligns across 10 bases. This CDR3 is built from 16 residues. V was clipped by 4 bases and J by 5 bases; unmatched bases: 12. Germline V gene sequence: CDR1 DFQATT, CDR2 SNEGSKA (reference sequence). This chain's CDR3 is CSANPRLAGAVDTQYF. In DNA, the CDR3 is TGCAGTGCTAACCCCCGACTAGCGGGTGCTGTAGATACGCAGTATTTT.

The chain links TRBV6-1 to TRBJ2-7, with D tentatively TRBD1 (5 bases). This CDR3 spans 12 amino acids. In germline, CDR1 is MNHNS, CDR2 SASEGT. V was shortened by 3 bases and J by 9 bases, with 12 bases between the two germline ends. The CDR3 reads CASSEGHATQYF. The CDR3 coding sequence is TGTGCCAGCAGTGAGGGGCACGCCACGCAGTACTTC.

CDR3 coding DNA: TGCAGTGCTAGGCCCAGGGTTGTGGAAAAACTGTTTTTT. Translation gives CSARPRVVEKLFF. V and J are TRBV20-1 and TRBJ1-4; maybe TRBD1 (5 bases). The CDR3 covers 13 residues. From germline, CDR1 is DFQATT and CDR2 SNEGSKA (reference sequence). V lost 3 bases, J lost 8 bases, and 13 bases lay in between.

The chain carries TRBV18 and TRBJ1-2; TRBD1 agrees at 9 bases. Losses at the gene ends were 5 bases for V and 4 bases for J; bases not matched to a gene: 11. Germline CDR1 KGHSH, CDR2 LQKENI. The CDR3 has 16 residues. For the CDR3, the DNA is TGTGCCAGCTCATTCTTGGCGGGACAGGGAGCCTATGGCTACACCTTC. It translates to CASSFLAGQGAYGYTF.

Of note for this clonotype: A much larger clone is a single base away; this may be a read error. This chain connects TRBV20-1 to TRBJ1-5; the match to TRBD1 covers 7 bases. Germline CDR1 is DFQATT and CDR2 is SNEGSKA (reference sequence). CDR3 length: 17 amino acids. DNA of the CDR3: TGCTGTGCTAGAGATTGGCTAACCGACAGGGACAATCAGCCCCAGCATTTT. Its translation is CCARDWLTDRDNQPQHF.

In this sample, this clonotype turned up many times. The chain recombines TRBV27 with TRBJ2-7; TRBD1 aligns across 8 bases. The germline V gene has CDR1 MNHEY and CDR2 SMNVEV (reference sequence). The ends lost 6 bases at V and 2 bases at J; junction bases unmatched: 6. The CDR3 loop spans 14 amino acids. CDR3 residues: CASSIGQGAYEQYF. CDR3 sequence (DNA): TGTGCCAGCAGCATCGGACAGGGAGCCTACGAGCAGTACTTC.

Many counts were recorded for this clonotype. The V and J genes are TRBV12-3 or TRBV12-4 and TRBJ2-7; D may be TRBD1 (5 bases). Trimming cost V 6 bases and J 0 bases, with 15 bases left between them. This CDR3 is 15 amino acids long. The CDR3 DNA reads TGTGCCAGCAGCCGGAACAGGAGCTCCTCCTACGAGCAGTACTTC. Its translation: CASSRNRSSSYEQYF.

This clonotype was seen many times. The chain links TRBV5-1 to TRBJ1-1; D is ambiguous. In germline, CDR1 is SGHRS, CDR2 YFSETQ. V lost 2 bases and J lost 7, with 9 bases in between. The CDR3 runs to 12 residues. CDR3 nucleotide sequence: TGCGCCAGCAGCTTACAGACTGGTGAAGCTTTCTTT. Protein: CASSLQTGEAFF. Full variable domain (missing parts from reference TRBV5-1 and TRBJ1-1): KAGVTQTPRYLIKTRGQQVTLSCSPISGHRSVSWYQQTPGQGLQFLFEYFSETQRNKGNFPGRFSGRQFSNSRSEMNVSTLELGDSALYLCASSLQTGEAFFGQGTRLTVV.

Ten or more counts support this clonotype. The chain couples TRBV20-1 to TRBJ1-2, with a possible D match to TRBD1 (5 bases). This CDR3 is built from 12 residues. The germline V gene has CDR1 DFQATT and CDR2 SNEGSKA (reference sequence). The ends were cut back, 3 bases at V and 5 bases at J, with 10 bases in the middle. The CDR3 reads CSARAGRYGYTF. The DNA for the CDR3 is TGCAGTGCTAGGGCAGGGAGGTATGGCTACACCTTC.

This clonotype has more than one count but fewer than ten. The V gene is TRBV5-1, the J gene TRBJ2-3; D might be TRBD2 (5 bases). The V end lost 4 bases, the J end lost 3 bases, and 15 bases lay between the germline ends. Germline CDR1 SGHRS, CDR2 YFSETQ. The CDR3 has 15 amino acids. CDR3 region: CASSPSRSGTDTQYF. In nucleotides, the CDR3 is TGCGCCAGCAGCCCCTCTAGAAGCGGTACAGATACGCAGTATTTT.

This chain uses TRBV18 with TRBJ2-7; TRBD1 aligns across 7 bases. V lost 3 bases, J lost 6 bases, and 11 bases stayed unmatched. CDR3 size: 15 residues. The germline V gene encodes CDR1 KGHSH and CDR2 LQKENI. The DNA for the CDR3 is TGTGCCAGCTCACCGCCGGGACAGCGTCCAGGCGAGCAGTACTTC. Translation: CASSPPGQRPGEQYF.